These 14 T cell receptor beta chains were all obtained from the same sample, sequenced in a study of cytomegalovirus exposure and HLA in healthy donors. Primers included in the PCR were 60 Vbeta and 13 Jbeta primers. This table comes from immunoSEQ multiplex PCR, and its TCRdb copy is limited to in-frame clones, with some not included. The sample has about 160,000 clones, roughly 75% seen once. Sequenced material: PBMCs. The receptors originated from a female donor in good health and CMV-seronegative.

This clone was seen only once. V usage is TRBV18 and J usage is TRBJ1-2, with D hard to call. Germline lookup yields CDR1 KGHSH and CDR2 LQKENI. Trimming cost V 6 bases and J 4 bases, with 24 bases left between them. This CDR3 is 17 amino acids long. CDR3 sequence: CASSPWMRSASFYGYTF. In nucleotides, the CDR3 is TGTGCCAGCTCCCCATGGATGAGGTCGGCCAGTTTCTATGGCTACACCTTC.

This sequence joins TRBV7-9 and TRBJ2-3, with 8 bases lining up with TRBD2. Germline V gives CDR1 SEHNR, CDR2 FQNEAQ (reference sequence). The length of the CDR3 is 13 residues. The J segment lost 2 bases and the V segment lost 6 bases, leaving 1 base of the junction unmatched. CDR3 in amino acids: CASRLAATDTQYF. The CDR3 nucleotides are TGTGCCAGCAGACTAGCGGCCACAGATACGCAGTATTTT. Looking up the rest from reference TRBV7-9 and TRBJ2-3 gives the full variable domain: DTGVSQNPRHKITKRGQNVTFRCDPISEHNRLYWYRQTLGQGPEFLTYFQNEAQLEKSRLLSDRFSAERPKGSFSTLEIQRTEQGDSAMYLCASRLAATDTQYFGPGTRLTVL.

The chain is built from TRBV7-2 and TRBJ1-5; 8 bases are a match to TRBD1. The junction had 2 bases not matched to a gene; V was cut back by 5 bases and J by 2 bases. The CDR3 sequence is 14 residues long. Looked up from germline, CDR1 is SGHTA and CDR2 is FQGNSA. CDR3 sequence reads: CASSPQGGNQPQHF. The CDR3 DNA sequence: TGTGCCAGCAGCCCACAGGGGGGCAATCAGCCCCAGCATTTT.

A remark on this clone: The same CDR3 can be traced to other DNA sequences in this sample. This chain joins TRBV5-1 and TRBJ2-3; 10 nucleotides align to TRBD2. V lost 2 bases and J lost 4; bases outside the gene matches: 4. Germline CDR1 reads SGHRS; CDR2 reads YFSETQ. The CDR3 loop spans 15 amino acids. This chain's CDR3 is CASSLGAGGPDTQYF. CDR3 sequence (DNA): TGCGCCAGCAGCTTAGGAGCGGGGGGGCCAGATACGCAGTATTTT.

The rearrangement links TRBV30 to TRBJ2-5, with 9 bases that match TRBD1. The J call may be mistaken, given a closer DNA end match to TRBJ2-7. This CDR3 contains 15 residues. Germline CDR1 and CDR2: GTSNPN and SVGIG (reference sequence). The CDR3 reads CAWSVRDRVSHEQYF. The DNA of the CDR3 is TGTGCCTGGAGTGTACGGGACAGGGTTTCCCACGAGCAGTACTTC.

The chain recombines TRBV5-1 with TRBJ2-2; tentative D call: TRBD2 (7 bases). V was shortened by 2 bases and J by 0 bases, with 8 bases between the two germline ends. This CDR3 spans 15 amino acids. Germline CDR1 is SGHRS and CDR2 is YFSETQ. CDR3 region: CASSFGGPNTGELFF. The CDR3 region has the DNA TGCGCCAGCAGCTTCGGGGGGCCGAACACCGGGGAGCTGTTTTTT.

This chain connects TRBV27 to TRBJ1-2; maybe TRBD1 (5 bases). The CDR3 covers 14 residues. Trimming removed 0 bases from V and 4 bases from J, with 9 bases in between. CDR1 and CDR2 (germline): MNHEY, SMNVEV (reference sequence). The CDR3 region is CASSLSQGGYGYTF. CDR3 DNA sequence: TGTGCCAGCAGTTTATCGCAGGGAGGCTATGGCTACACCTTC.

The chain joins TRBV6-6 to TRBJ1-2, with a tentative D call TRBD1 (5 bases). Per germline, CDR1 MNHNY and CDR2 SVGAGI (reference sequence). The CDR3 extends over 13 amino acids. With 5 bases removed from V and 1 base from J, the gap between germline ends came to 8 bases. The CDR3 DNA follows: TGTGCCAGCAGTCAGGGTCTTAACTATGGCTACACCTTC. Its translation is CASSQGLNYGYTF.

The genes are TRBV5-4 and TRBJ2-6; no firm D call. V shed 0 bases and J shed 0 bases, with 4 bases lying between them. Germline lookup yields CDR1 SGHNT and CDR2 YYREEE (reference sequence). The CDR3 has 15 residues. CDR3 nucleotide sequence: TGTGCCAGCAGCTTGGGTCGCTCTGGGGCCAACGTCCTGACTTTC. This codes for CASSLGRSGANVLTF.

V is TRBV29-1 and J is TRBJ2-7, with 7 bases lining up with TRBD1. Trimming took 4 bases from V and 0 from J; bases not matched to a gene: 12. The CDR3 loop spans 16 amino acids. Germline V gene data show CDR1 as SQVTM and CDR2 as ANQGSEA. In DNA form, the CDR3 reads TGCAGCGTTGGATGGCGTGGGACAGCGAGCTCCTACGAGCAGTACTTC. Its protein product is CSVGWRGTASSYEQYF.

This chain joins TRBV4-2 and TRBJ1-2; D perhaps matches TRBD1 (5 bases). CDR1 and CDR2 (germline): LGHNA, YNFKEQ. CDR3 length: 15 residues. Trimming pared 0 bases from V and 5 bases from J, leaving 13 bases between. The CDR3 nucleotides are TGTGCCAGCAGCCAAGAAGGGGCAGTCCATTATGGCTACACCTTC. Amino acid sequence: CASSQEGAVHYGYTF.

This sequence joins TRBV7-2 and TRBJ1-2; 7 bases fit TRBD1. The CDR3 has 15 residues. Germline V gives CDR1 SGHTA, CDR2 FQGNSA. Germline trimming cut 5 bases from V and 2 bases from J; bases unmatched to any gene: 8. CDR3 residues: CASSQRQGENYGYTF. The CDR3 DNA reads as TGTGCCAGCAGCCAGAGACAGGGCGAGAACTATGGCTACACCTTC.

About this clone itself: Other DNA sequences in the sample encode the same CDR3. The chain uses TRBV30 and TRBJ1-1; D remains ambiguous. The germline V gene encodes CDR1 GTSNPN and CDR2 SVGIG (reference sequence). CDR3 size: 14 residues. Trimming stripped 5 bases from V and 2 bases from J, with 15 bases between. CDR3 sequence reads: CAWVPWAGNTEAFF. CDR3 nucleotides: TGTGCCTGGGTGCCCTGGGCGGGAAACACTGAAGCTTTCTTT.

V is TRBV27 and J is TRBJ1-1; perhaps TRBD1 as D (5 bases). V lost 6 bases to trimming and J lost 1 base, with 9 bases between them. CDR1 and CDR2 (germline): MNHEY, SMNVEV (reference sequence). The CDR3 is 13 amino acids. The CDR3 DNA follows: TGTGCCAGCAGGGAGGGACGGAACACTGAAGCTTTCTTT. This gives the protein CASREGRNTEAFF.